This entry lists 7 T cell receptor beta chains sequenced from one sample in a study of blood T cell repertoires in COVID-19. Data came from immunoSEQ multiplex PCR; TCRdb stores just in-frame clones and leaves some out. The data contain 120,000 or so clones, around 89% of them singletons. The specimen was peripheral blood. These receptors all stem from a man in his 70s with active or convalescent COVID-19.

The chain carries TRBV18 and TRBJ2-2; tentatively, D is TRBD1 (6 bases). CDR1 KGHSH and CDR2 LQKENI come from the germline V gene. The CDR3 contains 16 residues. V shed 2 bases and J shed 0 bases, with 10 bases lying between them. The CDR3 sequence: CASSPLRTANTGELFF. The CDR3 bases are TGTGCCAGCTCACCATTGCGGACAGCGAACACCGGGGAGCTGTTTTTT.

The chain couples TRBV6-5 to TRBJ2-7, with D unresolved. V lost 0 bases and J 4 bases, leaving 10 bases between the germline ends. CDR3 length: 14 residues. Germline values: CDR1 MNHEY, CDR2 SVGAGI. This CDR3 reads CASSYSSQLYEQYF. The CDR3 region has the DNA TGTGCCAGCAGTTACTCGAGCCAACTTTACGAGCAGTACTTC.

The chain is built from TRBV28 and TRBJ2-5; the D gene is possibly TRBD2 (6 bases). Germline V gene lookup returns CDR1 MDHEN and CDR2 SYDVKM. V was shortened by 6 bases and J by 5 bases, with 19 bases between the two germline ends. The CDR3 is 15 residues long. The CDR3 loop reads CASSLVGLRAETQYF. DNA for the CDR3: TGTGCCAGCAGCCTAGTGGGACTTAGAGCGGAGACCCAGTACTTC.

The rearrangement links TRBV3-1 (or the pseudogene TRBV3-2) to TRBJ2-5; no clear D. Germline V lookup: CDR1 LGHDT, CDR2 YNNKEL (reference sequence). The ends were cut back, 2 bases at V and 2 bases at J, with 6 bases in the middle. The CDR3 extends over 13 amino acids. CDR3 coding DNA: TGTGCCAGCAGCCAACAGATACAAGAGACCCAGTACTTC. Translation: CASSQQIQETQYF.

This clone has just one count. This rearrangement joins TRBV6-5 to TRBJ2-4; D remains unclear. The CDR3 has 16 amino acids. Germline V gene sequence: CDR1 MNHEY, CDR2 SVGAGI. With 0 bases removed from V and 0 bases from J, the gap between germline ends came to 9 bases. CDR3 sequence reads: CASSYSGYLAKNIQYF. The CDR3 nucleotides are TGTGCCAGCAGTTACTCGGGCTATCTAGCCAAAAACATTCAGTACTTC.

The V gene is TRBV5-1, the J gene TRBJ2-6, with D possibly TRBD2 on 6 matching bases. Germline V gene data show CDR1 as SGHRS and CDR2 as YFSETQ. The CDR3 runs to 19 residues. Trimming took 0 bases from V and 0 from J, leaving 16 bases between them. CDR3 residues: CASSLATGEQNSGANVLTF. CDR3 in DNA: TGCGCCAGCAGCTTGGCCACGGGGGAACAAAACTCTGGGGCCAACGTCCTGACTTTC.

CDR3 amino acids: CASSELTGPLSYEQYF. CDR3 DNA sequence: TGTGCCAGCAGTGAGCTAACAGGGCCACTCTCCTACGAGCAGTACTTC. V and J are TRBV2 and TRBJ2-7; TRBD1 is a possible D gene (6 bases). The CDR3 contains 16 residues. Germline V CDR1 and CDR2: SNHLY, FYNNEI. V was shortened by 3 bases and J by 0 bases, with 15 bases between the two germline ends.